These 10 T cell receptor beta chains originate from one sample sequenced in a study of blood T cell repertoires in COVID-19. Using immunoSEQ multiplex PCR, the repertoire was profiled, and TCRdb retains in-frame clones only, with some absent. The profile shows approximately 240,000 clones, approximately 86% of them singletons. Sequencing was done on a sample of peripheral blood. All receptors come from a woman at least 80 years old with active or convalescent COVID-19.

This chain links TRBV6-5 with TRBJ2-5, with D possibly being TRBD1 (6 bases). The CDR3 length is 12 residues. Germline CDR1 reads MNHEY; CDR2 reads SVGAGI. Trimming shortened V by 4 bases and J by 7 bases, and 10 bases separated the two germline ends. In DNA, the CDR3 is TGTGCCAGCAGTTCCCAAGGGGGGACCCAGTACTTC. It yields the protein CASSSQGGTQYF.

The chain combines TRBV6-5 with TRBJ2-1; a possible D gene is TRBD1 (5 bases). V was shortened by 0 bases and J by 9 bases, with 9 bases between the two germline ends. This CDR3 is 13 amino acids long. CDR1 is MNHEY, CDR2 SVGAGI, per germline. The CDR3 bases are TGTGCCAGCAGTTACTCCCAGGGTACTGAGCAGTTCTTC. This translates into CASSYSQGTEQFF.

V and J are TRBV6-5 and TRBJ1-5, with no clear D. Germline V gene sequence: CDR1 MNHEY, CDR2 SVGAGI. With 7 bases removed from V and 3 bases from J, the gap between germline ends came to 13 bases. CDR3 length equals 14 residues. The chain's CDR3 is CASTEGYHNQPQHF. CDR3 in DNA: TGTGCCAGCACCGAGGGATACCACAATCAGCCCCAGCATTTT.

In the case of this clone: Other DNA sequences in this specimen translate into the identical CDR3. V is TRBV5-1 and J is TRBJ2-5; TRBD1 is a possible D gene (8 bases). Trimming left V 2 bases short and J 5 bases short, with 16 bases between. This CDR3 spans 15 amino acids. In germline, CDR1 is SGHRS, CDR2 YFSETQ. The chain's CDR3 is CASSLGTGLVETQYF. In DNA form, the CDR3 reads TGCGCCAGCAGCTTAGGGACAGGACTAGTGGAGACCCAGTACTTC.

The chain employs TRBV5-1 and TRBJ2-5; perhaps TRBD2 as D (6 bases). V shed 0 bases and J shed 5 bases, with 17 bases lying between them. Germline-derived CDR1 and CDR2 are SGHRS and YFSETQ. The CDR3 runs 16 residues. The CDR3 DNA reads as TGCGCCAGCAGCTTGGGTGCGGACTACCCTCAGGAGACCCAGTACTTC. Translated, it gives CASSLGADYPQETQYF.

The V call is TRBV5-8, the J call TRBJ1-5; no clear D gene. The CDR3 spans 13 residues. V was clipped by 4 bases and J by 4 bases, with 9 bases between them. Germline CDR1 SGHTS, CDR2 YDEGEE. The CDR3 here is CASSRSTNQPQHF. The CDR3 bases are TGTGCCAGCAGCCGTTCTACTAATCAGCCCCAGCATTTT.

In nucleotides, the CDR3 is TGCGCCAGCAGCTTGGCCTGGGGGGGCTCGGGCTACACCTTC. Translation: CASSLAWGGSGYTF. V and J are TRBV5-1 and TRBJ1-2; weak D call: TRBD1 (6 bases). CDR3 length equals 14 residues. V was cut by 0 bases and J by 8 bases, with 14 bases left in between. Germline CDR1 SGHRS, CDR2 YFSETQ.

The chain combines TRBV28 with TRBJ2-7; D is undetermined. The V end lost 8 bases, the J end lost 5 bases, and 10 bases lay between the germline ends. Germline V CDR1 and CDR2: MDHEN, SYDVKM. CDR3 length: 11 residues. The CDR3: CASSSWDEQYF. DNA for the CDR3: TGTGCCAGCTCTAGTTGGGACGAGCAGTACTTC.

The rearrangement joins TRBV2 to TRBJ2-3; D may be TRBD2 (6 bases). The V and J ends lost 7 bases and 5 bases respectively, with 16 bases between them. This CDR3 spans 14 amino acids. In germline, CDR1 is SNHLY, CDR2 FYNNEI. CDR3 DNA: TGTGCCAGCAACCTTCTAGCGAGTGGAGATACGCAGTATTTT. This sequence encodes CASNLLASGDTQYF.

This chain uses TRBV15 with TRBJ1-3, with D possibly being TRBD1 (5 bases). This CDR3 comprises 14 residues. V lost 1 base to trimming and J lost 9 bases, with 13 bases between them. The germline V gene encodes CDR1 LNHNV and CDR2 YYDKDF (reference sequence). The CDR3 DNA is TGTGCCACCAGCAGAGTGGCAGGGAAAAGCACCATATATTTT. It translates to CATSRVAGKSTIYF.